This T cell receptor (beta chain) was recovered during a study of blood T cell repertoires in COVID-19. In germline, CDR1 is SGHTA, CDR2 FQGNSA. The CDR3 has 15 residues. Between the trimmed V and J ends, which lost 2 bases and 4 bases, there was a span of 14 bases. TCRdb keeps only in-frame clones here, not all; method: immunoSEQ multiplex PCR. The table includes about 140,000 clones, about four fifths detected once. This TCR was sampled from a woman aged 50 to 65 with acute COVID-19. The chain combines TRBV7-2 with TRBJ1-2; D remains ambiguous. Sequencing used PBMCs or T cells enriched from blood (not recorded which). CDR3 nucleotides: TGTGCCAGCAGCTTAAGTCCGGGGTTGCTCTATGGCTACACCTTC. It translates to CASSLSPGLLYGYTF.